Listed here is a single T cell receptor beta chain. The antigen remains undetermined. CDR3 length equals 16 residues. This sample stems from a study of T cells expressing NK-cell markers. In the study overall: Sorted CD3+CD56-NKG2C+, CD3+CD56+NKG2C- and CD3+CD56+NKG2C+ T cells were the source of the TCR beta repertoires. Study outcomes and limitations: HCMV specificity was not established for the expanded NKG2C+ T cell clones.

TCRdb processed the 5' RACE reads again and assigns one entry to each CDR3 protein, with no DNA. This repertoire includes 400,000 to 450,000 distinct CDR3 sequences. The chain carries TRBV12-3 or TRBV12-4 and TRBJ1-2; TCRdb's D gene call, TRBD1, goes unchecked for lack of DNA. This receptor was taken from a woman between 18 and 70 years old in good health. The sample consisted of blood T cells: a sorted CD56 or NKG2C T cell subset, CD4+ or CD8+ T cells, or bulk PBMC T cells (not recorded which). Here the CDR3 reads CASSPRGLGYNYGYTF.